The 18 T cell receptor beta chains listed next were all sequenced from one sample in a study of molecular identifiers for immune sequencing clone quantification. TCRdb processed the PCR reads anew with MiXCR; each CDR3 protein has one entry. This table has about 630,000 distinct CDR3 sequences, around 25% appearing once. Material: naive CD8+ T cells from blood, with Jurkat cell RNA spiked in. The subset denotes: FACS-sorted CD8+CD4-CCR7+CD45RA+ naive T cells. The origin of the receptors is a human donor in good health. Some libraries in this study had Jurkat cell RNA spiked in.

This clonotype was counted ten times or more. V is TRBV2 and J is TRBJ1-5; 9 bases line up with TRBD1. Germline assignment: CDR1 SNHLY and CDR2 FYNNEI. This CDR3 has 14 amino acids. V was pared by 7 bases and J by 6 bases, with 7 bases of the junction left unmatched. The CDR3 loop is CASMGTGNRQPQHF. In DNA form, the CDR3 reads TGTGCCAGCATGGGGACAGGGAATCGTCAGCCCCAGCATTTT.

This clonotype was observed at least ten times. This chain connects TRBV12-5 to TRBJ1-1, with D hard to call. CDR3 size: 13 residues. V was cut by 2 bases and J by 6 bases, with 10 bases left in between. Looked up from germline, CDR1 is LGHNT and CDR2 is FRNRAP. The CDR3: CASGLWRASEAFF. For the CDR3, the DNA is TGTGCTAGTGGTTTGTGGAGGGCCTCTGAAGCTTTCTTT.

The CDR3 DNA is TGTGCCAGCAGCGGGACAGGACACTACAATGAGCAGTTCTTC. Its protein product is CASSGTGHYNEQFF. V gene TRBV25-1 combines with J gene TRBJ2-1; 8 positions agree with TRBD1. This CDR3 comprises 14 residues. Germline trimming cut 6 bases from V and 3 bases from J; bases unmatched to any gene: 4. Germline V gives CDR1 MGHDK, CDR2 SYGVNS.

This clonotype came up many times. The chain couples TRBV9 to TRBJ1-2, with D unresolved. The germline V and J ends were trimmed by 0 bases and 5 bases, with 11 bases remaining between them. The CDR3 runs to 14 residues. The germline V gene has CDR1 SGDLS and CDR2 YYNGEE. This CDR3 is CASSVDPPLYGYTF. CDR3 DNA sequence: TGTGCCAGCAGCGTAGATCCCCCCTTATATGGCTACACCTTC. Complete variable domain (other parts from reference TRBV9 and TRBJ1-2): DSGVTQTPKHLITATGQRVTLRCSPRSGDLSVYWYQQSLDQGLQFLIQYYNGEERAKGNILERFSAQQFPDLHSELNLSSLELGDSALYFCASSVDPPLYGYTFGSGTRLTVV.

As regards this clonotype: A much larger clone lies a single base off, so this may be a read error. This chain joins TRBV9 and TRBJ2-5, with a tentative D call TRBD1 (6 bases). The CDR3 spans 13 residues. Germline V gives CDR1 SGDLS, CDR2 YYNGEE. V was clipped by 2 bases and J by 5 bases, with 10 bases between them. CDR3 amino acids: CASSVRGWETQYF. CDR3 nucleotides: TGTGCCAGCAGCGTCAGGGGTTGGGAGACCCAGTACTTC.

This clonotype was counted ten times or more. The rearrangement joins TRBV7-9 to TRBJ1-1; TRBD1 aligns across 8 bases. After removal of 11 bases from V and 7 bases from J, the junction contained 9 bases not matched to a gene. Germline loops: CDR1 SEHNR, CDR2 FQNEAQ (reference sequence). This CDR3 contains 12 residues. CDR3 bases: TGTGCCTTAGAGGACAGGGAGGGTGAAGCTTTCTTT. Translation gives CALEDREGEAFF.

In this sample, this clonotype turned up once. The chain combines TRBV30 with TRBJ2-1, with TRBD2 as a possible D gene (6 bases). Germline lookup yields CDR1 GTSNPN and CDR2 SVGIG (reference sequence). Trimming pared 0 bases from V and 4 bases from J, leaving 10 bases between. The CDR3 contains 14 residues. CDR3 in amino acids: CAWSVIAEYNEQFF. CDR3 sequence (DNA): TGTGCCTGGAGTGTAATAGCGGAATACAATGAGCAGTTCTTC.

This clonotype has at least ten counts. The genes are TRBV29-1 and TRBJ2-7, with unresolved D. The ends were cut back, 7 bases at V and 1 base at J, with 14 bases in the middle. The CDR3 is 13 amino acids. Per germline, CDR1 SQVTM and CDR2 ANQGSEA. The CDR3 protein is CSASPVGSYEQYF. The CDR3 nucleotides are TGCAGCGCCTCACCCGTAGGGTCCTACGAGCAGTACTTC.

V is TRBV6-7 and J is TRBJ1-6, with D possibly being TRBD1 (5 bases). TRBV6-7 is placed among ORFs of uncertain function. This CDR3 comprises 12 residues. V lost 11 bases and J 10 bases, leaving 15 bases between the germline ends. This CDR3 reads CALDPDKSPLHF. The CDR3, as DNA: TGTGCCCTCGATCCGGACAAGTCACCCCTCCACTTT.

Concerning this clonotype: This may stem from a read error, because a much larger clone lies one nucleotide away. CDR3 nucleotide sequence: TGTGCCAGCAGCACCTCCCCCCAATTTGGGGAAAACATTCAGTACTTC. It specifies CASSTSPQFGENIQYF. This rearrangement joins TRBV12-3 or TRBV12-4 to TRBJ2-4; D not resolved. This CDR3 spans 16 amino acids. The V end was cut by 6 bases, the J end by 5 bases, with 20 bases between.

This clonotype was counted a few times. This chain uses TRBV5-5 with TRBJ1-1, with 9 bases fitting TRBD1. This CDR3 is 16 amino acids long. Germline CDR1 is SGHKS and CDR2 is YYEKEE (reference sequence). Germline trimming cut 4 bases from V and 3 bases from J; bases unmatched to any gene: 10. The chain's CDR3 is CASSPYVTGGYTEAFF. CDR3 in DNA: TGTGCCAGCAGCCCGTATGTAACAGGGGGCTACACTGAAGCTTTCTTT.

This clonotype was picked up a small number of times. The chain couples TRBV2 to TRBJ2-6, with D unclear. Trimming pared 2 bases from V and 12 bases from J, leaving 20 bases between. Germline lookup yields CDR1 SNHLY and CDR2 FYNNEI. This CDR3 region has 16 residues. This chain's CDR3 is CASSEYGQHPQIVLTF. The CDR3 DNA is TGTGCCAGCAGTGAATACGGCCAGCACCCCCAAATCGTCCTGACTTTC.

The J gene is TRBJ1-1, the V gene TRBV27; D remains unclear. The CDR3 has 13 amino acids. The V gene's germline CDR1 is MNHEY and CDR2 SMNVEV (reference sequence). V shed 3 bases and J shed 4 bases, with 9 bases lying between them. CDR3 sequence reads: CASSFQLGTEAFF. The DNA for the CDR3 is TGTGCCAGCAGTTTCCAGCTGGGCACTGAAGCTTTCTTT.

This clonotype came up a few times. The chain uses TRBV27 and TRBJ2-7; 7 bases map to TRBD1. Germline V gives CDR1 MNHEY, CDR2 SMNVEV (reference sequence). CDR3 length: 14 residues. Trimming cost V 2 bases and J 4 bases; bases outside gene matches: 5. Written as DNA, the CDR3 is TGTGCCAGCAGTTTAGCCCAGGGGGAGTACGAGCAGTACTTC. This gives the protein CASSLAQGEYEQYF.

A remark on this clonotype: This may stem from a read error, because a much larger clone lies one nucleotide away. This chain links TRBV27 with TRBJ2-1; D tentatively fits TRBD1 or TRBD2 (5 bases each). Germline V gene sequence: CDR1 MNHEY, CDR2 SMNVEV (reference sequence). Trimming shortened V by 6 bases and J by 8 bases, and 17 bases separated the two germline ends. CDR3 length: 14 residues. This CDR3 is CASSPGPALHEQFF. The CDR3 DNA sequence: TGTGCCAGCAGCCCGGGACCAGCTTTGCATGAGCAGTTCTTC.

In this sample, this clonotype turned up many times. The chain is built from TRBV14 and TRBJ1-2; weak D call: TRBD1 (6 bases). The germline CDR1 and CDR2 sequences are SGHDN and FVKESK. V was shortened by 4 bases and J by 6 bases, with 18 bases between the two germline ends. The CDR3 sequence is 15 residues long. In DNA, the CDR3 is TGTGCCAGCAGCCCCGTCGGACAGTCGTTTCATGGCTACACCTTC. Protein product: CASSPVGQSFHGYTF.

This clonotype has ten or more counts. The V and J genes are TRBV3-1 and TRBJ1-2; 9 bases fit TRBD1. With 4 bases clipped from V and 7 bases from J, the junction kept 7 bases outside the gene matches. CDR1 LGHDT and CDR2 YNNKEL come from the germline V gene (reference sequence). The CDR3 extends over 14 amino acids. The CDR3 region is CASSRTGELPGYTF. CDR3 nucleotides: TGTGCCAGCAGCCGGACAGGGGAGCTACCTGGCTACACCTTC.

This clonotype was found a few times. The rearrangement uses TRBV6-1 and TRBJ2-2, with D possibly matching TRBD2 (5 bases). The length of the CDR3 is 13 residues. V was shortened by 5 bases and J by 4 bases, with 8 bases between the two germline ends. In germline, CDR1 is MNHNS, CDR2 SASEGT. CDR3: CASSSGVTGELFF. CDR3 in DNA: TGTGCCAGCAGTAGCGGAGTCACCGGGGAGCTGTTTTTT.